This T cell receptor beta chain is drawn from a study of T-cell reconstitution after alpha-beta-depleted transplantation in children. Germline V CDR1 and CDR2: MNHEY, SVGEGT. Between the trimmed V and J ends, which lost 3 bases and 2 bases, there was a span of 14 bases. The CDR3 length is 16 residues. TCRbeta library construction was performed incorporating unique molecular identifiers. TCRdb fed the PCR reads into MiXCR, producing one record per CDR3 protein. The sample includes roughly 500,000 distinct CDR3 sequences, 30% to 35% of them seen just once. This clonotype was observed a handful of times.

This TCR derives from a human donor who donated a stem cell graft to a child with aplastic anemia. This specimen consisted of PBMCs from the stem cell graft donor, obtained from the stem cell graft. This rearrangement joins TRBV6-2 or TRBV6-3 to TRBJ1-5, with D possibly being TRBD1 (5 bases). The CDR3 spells CASSYGGGKRNQPQHF. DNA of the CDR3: TGTGCCAGCAGTTATGGGGGAGGGAAACGCAATCAGCCCCAGCATTTT.